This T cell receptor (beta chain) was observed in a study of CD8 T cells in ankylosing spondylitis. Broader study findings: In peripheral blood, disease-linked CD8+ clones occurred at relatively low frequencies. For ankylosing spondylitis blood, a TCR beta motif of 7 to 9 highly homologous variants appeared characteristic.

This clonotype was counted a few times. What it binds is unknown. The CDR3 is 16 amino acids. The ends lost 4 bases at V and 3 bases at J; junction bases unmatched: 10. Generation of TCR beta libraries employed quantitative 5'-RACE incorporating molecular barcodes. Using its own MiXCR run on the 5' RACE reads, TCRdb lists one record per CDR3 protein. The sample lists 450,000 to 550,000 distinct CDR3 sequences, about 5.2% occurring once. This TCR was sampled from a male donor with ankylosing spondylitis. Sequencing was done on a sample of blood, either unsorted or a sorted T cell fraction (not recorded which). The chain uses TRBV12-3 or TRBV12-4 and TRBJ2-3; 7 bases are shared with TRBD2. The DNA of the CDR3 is TGTGCCAGCAGTTCAGTAGAGCGGGATGGGACAGATACGCAGTATTTT. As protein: CASSSVERDGTDTQYF.